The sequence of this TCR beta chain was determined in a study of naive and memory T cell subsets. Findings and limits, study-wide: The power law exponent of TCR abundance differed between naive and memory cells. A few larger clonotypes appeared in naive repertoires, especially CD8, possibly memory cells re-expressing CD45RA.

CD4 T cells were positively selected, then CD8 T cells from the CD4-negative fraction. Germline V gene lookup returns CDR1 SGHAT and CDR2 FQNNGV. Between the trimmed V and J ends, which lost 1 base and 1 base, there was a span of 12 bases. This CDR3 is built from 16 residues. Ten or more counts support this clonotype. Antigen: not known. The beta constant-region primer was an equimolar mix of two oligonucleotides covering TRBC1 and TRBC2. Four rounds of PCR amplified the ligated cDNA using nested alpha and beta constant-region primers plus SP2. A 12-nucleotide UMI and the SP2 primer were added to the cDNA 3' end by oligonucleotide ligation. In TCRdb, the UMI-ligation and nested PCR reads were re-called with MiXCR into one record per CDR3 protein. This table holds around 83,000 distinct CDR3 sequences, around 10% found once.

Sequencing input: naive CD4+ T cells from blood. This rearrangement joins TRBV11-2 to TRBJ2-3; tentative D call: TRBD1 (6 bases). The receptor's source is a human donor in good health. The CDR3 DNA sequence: TGTGCCAGCAGCTTAGGGACGGACAGAGGCACAGATACGCAGTATTTT. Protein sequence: CASSLGTDRGTDTQYF.